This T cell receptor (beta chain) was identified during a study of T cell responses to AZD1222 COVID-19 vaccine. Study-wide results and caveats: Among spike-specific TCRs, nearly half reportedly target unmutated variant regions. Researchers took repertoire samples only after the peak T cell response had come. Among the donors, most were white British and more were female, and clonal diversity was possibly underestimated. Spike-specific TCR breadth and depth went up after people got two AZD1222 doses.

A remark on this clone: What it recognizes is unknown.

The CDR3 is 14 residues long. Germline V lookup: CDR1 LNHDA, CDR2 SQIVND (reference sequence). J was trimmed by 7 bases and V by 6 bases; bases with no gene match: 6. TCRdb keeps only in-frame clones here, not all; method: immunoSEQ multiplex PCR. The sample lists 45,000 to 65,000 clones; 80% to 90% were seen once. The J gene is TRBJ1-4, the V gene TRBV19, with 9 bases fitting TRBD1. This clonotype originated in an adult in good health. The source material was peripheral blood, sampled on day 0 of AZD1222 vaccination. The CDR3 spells CASRRDRDSEKLFF. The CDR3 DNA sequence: TGTGCCAGTAGGAGGGACAGGGACTCTGAAAAACTGTTTTTT.